The T cell receptor beta chain under discussion was sequenced for a study of a mutant IDH1 vaccine in newly diagnosed glioma. Study results and caveats: Changes to the top peripheral T cell clonotypes appeared unrelated to pseudoprogression. Of the patients, 80% to 95% had vaccine-induced immune responses.

The time point was: baseline, week 1 (first vaccination visit). The treatment here: pre-vaccination baseline after standard-of-care therapy. Germline V gene lookup returns CDR1 SEHNR and CDR2 FQNEAQ (reference sequence). Trimming took off 6 bases at V and 2 bases at J, with 16 bases between the two ends. The CDR3 covers 15 residues. This clone came up once. The antigen is not known. The data were produced by immunoSEQ multiplex PCR, yet TCRdb's version contains in-frame clones alone and is incomplete. This table holds approximately 100,000 clones, roughly 90% found once. Sequencing used PBMCs, obtained from a glioma patient treated with radiotherapy, temozolomide or both. V is TRBV7-9 and J is TRBJ2-5; D possibly uses TRBD1 or TRBD2 (5 bases each). This receptor was identified in a woman in her forties or fifties with glioma. The CDR3 region has the DNA TGTGCCAGCAGACGAATCCCCTGGGGGCAAGAGACCCAGTACTTC. Its protein product is CASRRIPWGQETQYF.